The clone carrying this T cell receptor (beta chain) was seen a few times. Its target is not known. The authors prepared the TCRbeta library with unique molecular identifiers. TCRdb analysed the PCR reads with MiXCR anew, one entry per CDR3 protein. The sample includes 500,000 to 650,000 distinct CDR3 sequences, 10% to 15% of them seen just once. This entry is derived from a study of T-cell reconstitution after alpha-beta-depleted transplantation in children. Study results and limitations: Surviving recipient T cells and thymic progenitors accounted for the high day-60 TCRbeta diversity observed in some patients.

V shed 8 bases and J 0 bases; nucleotides not matched to a gene: 14. Looked up from germline, CDR1 is MDHEN and CDR2 is SYDVKM. The CDR3 loop spans 17 amino acids. The TCR comes from a male patient younger than 18 who had a stem cell transplant for acute myeloid leukemia, so the T cells may come from the graft donor. The source material was PBMCs, mostly from graft donor cells, sampled 360 days after TCRalphabeta/CD19-depleted stem cell transplant. This sequence joins TRBV28 and TRBJ2-3; 7 nucleotides match TRBD1. This CDR3 reads CASLGKRGQPSTDTQYF. The DNA of the CDR3 is TGTGCCAGCCTGGGGAAGAGGGGACAGCCTAGCACAGATACGCAGTATTTT.